This T cell receptor beta chain was obtained from a study of shared clonotypes between healthy human individuals. The overall study: Plates per donor: three CD4 naive, three CD4 memory, two CD8 naive, one CD8 memory. Study-level results: Clonotype sharing levels among donors were expected to vary with sequencing depth.

Concerning this clone: Its antigen is still unknown.

Assay: immunoSEQ multiplex PCR; the TCRdb copy retains only in-frame clones and omits some. The sample lists around 650,000 clones; about 95% were seen once. Naive CD8 isolation took CD45RO-negative cells positively selected for CCR7 and excluded terminally differentiated effector memory CD45RA+ cells. Deletions cut 6 bases from V and 10 bases from J, with 15 bases between. From germline, CDR1 is MDHEN and CDR2 SYDVKM. CDR3 size: 12 residues. The rearrangement links TRBV28 to TRBJ1-1; possibly TRBD1 for D (6 bases). The TCR sequence derives from a woman in her twenties or thirties in good health. The sequenced sample was naive CD8+ T cells sorted from blood. CDR3 in amino acids: CASSSSSRGAFF. The CDR3 coding sequence is TGTGCCAGCAGCTCCTCTAGCAGGGGAGCTTTCTTT.